The clone carrying this T cell receptor (beta chain) turned up a few times. These data are taken from a study of early T cells in non-severe SARS-CoV-2 infection. TCRdb fed the 5' RACE reads into MiXCR, producing one record per CDR3 protein. Among 40,000 or so distinct CDR3 sequences listed, 5.5% to 6.5% were seen once. The CDR3 is 15 residues long. V dropped 3 bases and J dropped 9 bases, with 15 bases sitting between them. The germline V gene encodes CDR1 MNHNY and CDR2 SVGAGI (reference sequence). This sequence originates from an adult who was a healthcare worker with PCR-confirmed SARS-CoV-2 infection or an uninfected control (not recorded which). Input material: whole blood. The chain links TRBV6-6 to TRBJ1-6; D perhaps matches TRBD1 (6 bases). In DNA, the CDR3 is TGTGCCAGCAGTTATTCCGGGACATCTGGTTCACCCCTCCACTTT. Translating it yields CASSYSGTSGSPLHF.